This T cell receptor beta chain was observed in a study of T cell clonotyping in hematopoietic cell transplantation. For the study at large: Cytoreduction preceded collection of pretransplant recipient samples.

Time point: recipient sample about 28 days before transplant, after cytoreduction. Blood collection times were about day -28 and days 30, 100, 180 posttransplant. Assay used: immunoSEQ multiplex PCR; TCRdb lists only in-frame clones, some missing. The sample lists 25,000 to 30,000 clones; about 74% were seen once. As for this clone: Antigen: not known.

Germline lookup yields CDR1 SGHVS and CDR2 FNYEAQ. The CDR3 is made up of 16 amino acids. The V end was cut by 2 bases, the J end by 0 bases, with 11 bases between. Study conclusions and caveats: After transplant, recipient diversity fell while pathologically expanded clonotypes grew through day 180. Graft donor and pretransplant recipient Inverse Simpson Index values predicted broader posttransplant TCR diversity.

This clonotype originated in a woman aged 25 to 39 with chronic myeloid leukemia. Some clones in this sample may be carry-over from other donors' samples. The chain combines TRBV7-6 with TRBJ1-3; a possible D gene is TRBD1 (5 bases). Sequences were derived from peripheral blood mononuclear cells, sampled before stem cell transplant. CDR3 sequence reads: CASSLMQGNSGNTIYF. The CDR3 coding sequence is TGTGCCAGCAGCTTAATGCAGGGTAACTCTGGAAACACCATATATTTT.